Listed below are T cell receptor beta chains from one sample, sequenced in a study of blood T cell repertoires in COVID-19. TCRdb's table, derived via immunoSEQ multiplex PCR, lists solely in-frame clones and lacks some. The sample has approximately 130,000 clones; around four fifths are singletons. Sequencing input: peripheral blood. Receptors originate from a man aged 80 or over with acute or convalescent COVID-19. The CDR3 runs from the conserved cysteine through the conserved F or W. Each record gives: CDR3 protein, CDR3 DNA, D gene, V gene, J gene, clone size. The D gene is left open where the match is weak. Size is omitted from some rows. Given values are once, few, many or a class for expanded clones.

CDR3: CATSDPTPGQGWFF
DNA: TGTGCCACCAGTGACCCCACCCCAGGACAGGGTTGGTTCTTC
D: TRBD1
V: TRBV24-1
J: TRBJ2-1
size: -

CDR3: CASSLQGYTEAFF
DNA: TGTGCCAGCAGCTTACAGGGGTACACTGAAGCTTTCTTT
D: -
V: TRBV7-8
J: TRBJ1-1
size: once

CDR3: CASSSSGDTQYF
DNA: TGTGCCAGCAGCTCATCCGGAGATACGCAGTATTTT
D: -
V: TRBV14
J: TRBJ2-3
size: -

CDR3: CASSLVRGTEAFF
DNA: TGCGCCAGCAGCTTGGTGCGTGGCACTGAAGCTTTCTTT
D: -
V: TRBV5-1
J: TRBJ1-1
size: once

CDR3: CASSTDRGWGQPQHF
DNA: TGTGCCAGTAGTACAGACAGGGGCTGGGGTCAGCCCCAGCATTTT
D: TRBD1
V: TRBV19
J: TRBJ1-5
size: few

CDR3: CASSQDRSGGRGSYEQYF
DNA: TGCGCCAGCAGCCAAGATAGGTCAGGGGGCCGAGGATCCTACGAGCAGTACTTC
D: TRBD1
V: TRBV4-1
J: TRBJ2-7
size: -

CDR3: CASSISMSTGVANQPQHF
DNA: TGTGCCAGTAGTATCTCGATGAGTACAGGGGTGGCCAATCAGCCCCAGCATTTT
D: TRBD1
V: TRBV19
J: TRBJ1-5
size: -

CDR3: CASSLVGLAGGQETQYF
DNA: TGCGCCAGCAGCTTGGTCGGACTAGCGGGGGGGCAAGAGACCCAGTACTTC
D: TRBD2
V: TRBV5-1
J: TRBJ2-5
size: once

CDR3: CASSRALTGELFF
DNA: TGTGCCAGCAGTCGCGCTCTCACCGGGGAGCTGTTTTTT
D: -
V: TRBV6-5
J: TRBJ2-2
size: -

CDR3: CASSMRGRGNEQFF
DNA: TGTGCCAGTAGTATGAGGGGCAGGGGGAATGAGCAGTTCTTC
D: TRBD1
V: TRBV19
J: TRBJ2-1
size: -

CDR3: CASSPGGYMNTEAFF
DNA: TGCGCCAGCAGCCCCGGGGGGTACATGAACACTGAAGCTTTCTTT
D: -
V: TRBV5-1
J: TRBJ1-1
size: -

CDR3: CASSPWGGRISMNTEAFF
DNA: TGTGCCAGCAGCCCCTGGGGGGGGAGGATATCCATGAACACTGAAGCTTTCTTT
D: -
V: TRBV7-8
J: TRBJ1-1
size: -

CDR3: CASSFGLEAFF
DNA: TGTGCCAGCAGCTTTGGACTTGAAGCTTTCTTT
D: -
V: TRBV13
J: TRBJ1-1
size: -

CDR3: CASSWRTGSSYEQYF
DNA: TGTGCCAGCAGCTGGAGGACAGGGAGCTCCTACGAGCAGTACTTC
D: TRBD1
V: TRBV5-6
J: TRBJ2-7
size: -

CDR3: CASSLRQGGTEAFF
DNA: TGCGCCAGCAGCTTGCGGCAGGGCGGAACTGAAGCTTTCTTT
D: -
V: TRBV5-1
J: TRBJ1-1
size: -

CDR3: CASSQEDRVDGYTF
DNA: TGTGCCAGCAGCCAAGAGGACAGGGTGGATGGCTACACCTTC
D: TRBD1
V: TRBV3-1/TRBV3-2
J: TRBJ1-2
size: -

CDR3: CASSLGTSSIHEQYF
DNA: TGTGCCAGCAGCTTAGGGACTAGCTCTATCCACGAGCAGTACTTC
D: TRBD2
V: TRBV7-2
J: TRBJ2-7
size: -

CDR3: CASSLRTSGDTGELFF
DNA: TGTGCCAGCTCCCTGAGGACTAGCGGTGACACCGGGGAGCTGTTTTTT
D: TRBD2
V: TRBV18
J: TRBJ2-2
size: -

CDR3: CASSSGPEQYF
DNA: TGTGCCAGCAGCTCAGGGCCAGAGCAGTACTTC
D: -
V: TRBV7-9
J: TRBJ2-7
size: -

CDR3: CASSLKGEQYF
DNA: TGTGCCAGCAGCTTAAAGGGGGAGCAGTACTTC
D: -
V: TRBV7-2
J: TRBJ2-7
size: once

CDR3: CASSLAQLNTGELFF
DNA: TGTGCCAGCAGCTTAGCACAGCTGAACACCGGGGAGCTGTTTTTT
D: -
V: TRBV7-9
J: TRBJ2-2
size: -

CDR3: CASSSRDRGRRAGELFF
DNA: TGTGCCAGCAGCTCCCGGGACAGGGGTCGGAGGGCCGGGGAGCTGTTTTTT
D: TRBD1
V: TRBV5-6
J: TRBJ2-2
size: -

CDR3: CATTGVGTPNTGELFF
DNA: TGTGCCACTACTGGGGTGGGGACACCAAACACCGGGGAGCTGTTTTTT
D: -
V: TRBV19
J: TRBJ2-2
size: -